The 25 T cell receptor beta chains listed next were all sequenced from one sample in a study of CD8 T cells in ankylosing spondylitis (dated by TCRdb to 2015 to 2018). Libraries were prepared through 5' RACE. Sequencing took place on an Illumina HiSeq 2500. The public reads were quality trimmed at Q25 with fastp and then assembled into clones with MiXCR by TCRdb, keeping productive beta chains. Identical CDR3 protein sequences are pooled into one entry, listed with their most common genes and DNA. Across this sample there are approximately 35,000 distinct CDR3 sequences, with about an eighth seen only once. 32% of the sample is held by the ten biggest clonotypes. Specimen: synovial fluid, either unsorted or a sorted T cell fraction (not recorded which). These receptor sequences come from a male donor with ankylosing spondylitis.

This clonotype was observed a few times. The CDR3 DNA reads TGTGCCAGCAGTTACCGCGGGGGATACGCTGAAGCTTTCTTT. Protein: CASSYRGGYAEAFF. The rearrangement uses TRBV6-2 or TRBV6-3 and TRBJ1-1; D possibly corresponds to TRBD1 (5 bases). CDR3 length equals 14 residues. V was pared by 2 bases and J by 6 bases, with 13 bases between. The germline CDR1 and CDR2 sequences are MNHEY and SVGEGT.

This clonotype is classed as medium-sized (0.01 to 0.1%). The rearrangement uses TRBV9 and TRBJ2-3; the D gene could be TRBD1 or TRBD2 (5 bases each). Trimming removed 0 bases from V and 3 bases from J, with 5 bases in between. This CDR3 contains 13 residues. CDR1 SGDLS and CDR2 YYNGEE come from the germline V gene. The CDR3 DNA sequence: TGTGCCAGCAGCGTAGGGGGGACAGATACGCAGTATTTT. Its protein is CASSVGGTDTQYF.

The gene calls are TRBV11-2 and TRBJ2-7, with 7 bases aligning to TRBD2. Unmatched junction bases numbered 9, after V lost 7 bases and J lost 0 bases. Germline assignment: CDR1 SGHAT and CDR2 FQNNGV. The CDR3 runs 15 residues. As DNA, the CDR3 is TGTGCCAGCACCCTGGGGGGGACCAGCTCCTACGAGCAGTACTTC. It is translated as CASTLGGTSSYEQYF.

This clonotype was observed a handful of times. The chain carries TRBV7-2 and TRBJ1-4, with no clear D. The CDR3 spans 17 residues. Germline V lookup: CDR1 SGHTA, CDR2 FQGNSA. V was clipped by 5 bases and J by 7 bases, with 23 bases between them. CDR3 in amino acids: CASSQARWRPIGEKLFF. As DNA, the CDR3 is TGTGCCAGCAGCCAGGCCAGGTGGCGGCCCATAGGTGAAAAACTGTTTTTT.

The rearrangement joins TRBV10-3 to TRBJ2-1; D not resolved. With 10 bases removed from V and 7 bases from J, the gap between germline ends came to 20 bases. The germline gives CDR1 ENHRY, CDR2 SYGVKD. CDR3 length: 14 amino acids. As DNA, the CDR3 is TGTGCCACTTTAGAGTTTCACTTGGGAAATGAGCAGTTCTTC. It specifies CATLEFHLGNEQFF.

This clonotype was seen a few times. The chain links TRBV7-8 to TRBJ1-2; D gene ambiguous. The CDR3 spans 14 residues. Germline V lookup: CDR1 SGHVS, CDR2 FQNEAQ. Deletions cut 1 base from V and 3 bases from J, with 9 bases between. This CDR3 reads CASSLGGSDYGYTF. The CDR3 coding sequence is TGTGCCAGCAGCTTAGGGGGTTCCGACTATGGCTACACCTTC.

The CDR3 region is CASSQADARLNTEAFF. The CDR3 DNA is TGCGCCAGCAGCCAAGCTGATGCCCGACTGAACACTGAAGCTTTCTTT. J is TRBJ1-1 and V is TRBV4-1; the D is unclear. The CDR3 covers 16 residues. Trimming left V 1 base short and J 0 bases short, with 12 bases between. Germline V gene lookup returns CDR1 MGHRA and CDR2 YSYEKL.

This clonotype has a handful of counts. The chain links TRBV24-1 to TRBJ2-1; possibly TRBD2 for D (6 bases). Trimming shortened V by 0 bases and J by 1 base, and 18 bases separated the two germline ends. This CDR3 has 19 amino acids. Germline V gene sequence: CDR1 KGHDR, CDR2 SFDVKD. The CDR3 spells CATSDLPPGSRASYNEQFF. The CDR3, as DNA: TGTGCCACCAGTGATTTGCCCCCCGGGAGCAGGGCTTCCTACAATGAGCAGTTCTTC.

This clonotype occurred a few times. J is TRBJ2-7 and V is TRBV10-3, with TRBD1 matching 8 bases. There are 15 residues in the CDR3. The ends lost 3 bases at V and 3 bases at J; junction bases unmatched: 7. The germline V gene has CDR1 ENHRY and CDR2 SYGVKD. Here the CDR3 DNA reads TGTGCCATCAGTGACAGGACAGGGTTGGGCTACGAGCAGTACTTC. As protein: CAISDRTGLGYEQYF.

This clonotype was seen only a few times. The chain is built from TRBV20-1 and TRBJ2-1; either TRBD1 or TRBD2 may fit D (6 bases each). The CDR3 contains 14 residues. Per germline, CDR1 DFQATT and CDR2 SNEGSKA (reference sequence). V lost 5 bases and J lost 0, with 11 bases in between. The CDR3: CSAEGGNSYNEQFF. The CDR3 nucleotides read TGCAGTGCTGAGGGGGGTAACTCCTACAATGAGCAGTTCTTC.

V gene TRBV12-3 or TRBV12-4 combines with J gene TRBJ2-2; D gene ambiguous. The CDR3 contains 13 residues. With 2 bases removed from V and 6 bases from J, the gap between germline ends came to 7 bases. This CDR3 is CASSLRVPGELFF. CDR3 nucleotide sequence: TGTGCCAGCAGTTTAAGGGTACCCGGGGAGCTGTTTTTT.

This clonotype was observed a handful of times. The chain employs TRBV9 and TRBJ1-3; D is ambiguous. Germline CDR1 is SGDLS and CDR2 is YYNGEE. The V and J ends lost 0 bases and 4 bases respectively, with 17 bases between them. The CDR3 length is 17 residues. CDR3 nucleotide sequence: TGTGCCAGCAGCGTAGACCTCAGTGGAGGATCCGGAAACACCATATATTTT. This codes for CASSVDLSGGSGNTIYF.

This clonotype was counted ten times or more. CDR3 nucleotide sequence: TGTGCCAGCAGTTACTCGTGGGGTGCCGATGGCTACACCTTC. As protein: CASSYSWGADGYTF. J is TRBJ1-2 and V is TRBV6-2 or TRBV6-3; D unclear. V dropped 0 bases and J dropped 6 bases, with 11 bases sitting between them. CDR3 length equals 14 residues. In germline, CDR1 is MNHEY, CDR2 SVGEGT.

The CDR3 sequence is CASSLDMSSYNEQFF. In nucleotides, the CDR3 is TGTGCCAGCAGCTTGGATATGAGCTCCTACAATGAGCAGTTCTTC. The chain couples TRBV7-6 to TRBJ2-1; D is uncertain. The CDR3 is made up of 15 amino acids. Germline CDR1 is SGHVS and CDR2 is FNYEAQ. V lost 3 bases to trimming and J lost 0 bases, with 9 bases between them.

This clonotype was picked up many times. This sequence joins TRBV6-5 and TRBJ2-1; 8 nucleotides match TRBD2. Germline assignment: CDR1 MNHEY and CDR2 SVGAGI. The V segment lost 2 bases and the J segment 4 bases; nucleotides outside the gene matches: 4. The CDR3 is 15 amino acids. The CDR3 coding sequence is TGTGCCAGCAGTTACCGCGGGGGGAAATACAATGAGCAGTTCTTC. It is translated as CASSYRGGKYNEQFF.

This clonotype was seen a handful of times. This chain joins TRBV11-1 and TRBJ1-6, with unresolved D. The CDR3 sequence is 20 residues long. Trimming stripped 2 bases from V and 0 bases from J, with 20 bases between. CDR1 and CDR2 (germline): SGHAT, FQDESV (reference sequence). The CDR3: CASSLSLHGWLFSYNSPLHF. DNA of the CDR3: TGTGCCAGCAGCTTATCTTTGCACGGGTGGCTTTTCTCCTATAATTCACCCCTCCACTTT.

This clonotype showed up just a few times. The chain is built from TRBV10-3 and TRBJ2-7, with a tentative D call TRBD1 (6 bases). V lost 6 bases and J 0 bases, leaving 9 bases between the germline ends. The V gene's germline CDR1 is ENHRY and CDR2 SYGVKD. This CDR3 region has 13 residues. CDR3 sequence (DNA): TGTGCCATCAGCGGACAGAGCTCCTACGAGCAGTACTTC. Protein product: CAISGQSSYEQYF.

This clonotype has only one observation. The CDR3: CASSQDVTEGSYEQYF. The CDR3, as DNA: TGCGCCAGCAGCCAAGATGTGACCGAGGGGTCATACGAGCAGTACTTC. V usage is TRBV4-3 and J usage is TRBJ2-7; D may correspond to TRBD1 or TRBD2 (5 bases each). Per the germline V gene, CDR1 is LGHNA and CDR2 is YSLEER. V was clipped by 0 bases and J by 4 bases, with 16 bases between them. This CDR3 has 16 amino acids.

This clonotype was seen repeatedly, ten times or more. This rearrangement joins TRBV20-1 to TRBJ2-3; D might be TRBD2 (6 bases). V shed 3 bases and J shed 8 bases, with 9 bases lying between them. The CDR3 is 11 residues long. Germline CDR1 is DFQATT and CDR2 is SNEGSKA (reference sequence). The CDR3 nucleotides read TGCAGTGCTAGTCACGGGGGTACGCAGTATTTT. This sequence encodes CSASHGGTQYF.

This clonotype has a count of ten or more. This rearrangement joins TRBV5-5 to TRBJ2-1; possible D gene TRBD1, 5 bases. Germline loops: CDR1 SGHKS, CDR2 YYEKEE (reference sequence). The CDR3 extends over 14 amino acids. The V and J ends lost 3 bases and 2 bases respectively, with 9 bases between them. The DNA for the CDR3 is TGTGCCAGCAGCTCCGGACATACCTACAATGAGCAGTTCTTC. It yields the protein CASSSGHTYNEQFF. The whole variable domain, filled in from reference TRBV5-5 and TRBJ2-1, reads DAGVTQSPTHLIKTRGQQVTLRCSPISGHKSVSWYQQVLGQGPQFIFQYYEKEERGRGNFPDRFSARQFPNYSSELNVNALLLGDSALYLCASSSGHTYNEQFFGPGTRLTVL.

This clonotype was seen repeatedly, ten times or more. This chain joins TRBV6-1 and TRBJ2-7; D ambiguous. Trimming shortened V by 6 bases and J by 1 base, and 10 bases separated the two germline ends. The CDR3 extends over 13 amino acids. CDR1 MNHNS and CDR2 SASEGT come from the germline V gene. This CDR3 reads CASSWTDSYEQYF. The CDR3 DNA reads as TGTGCCAGCAGCTGGACGGATTCCTACGAGCAGTACTTC.

The V and J genes are TRBV19 and TRBJ1-2; D remains unclear. Trimming removed 4 bases at V and 4 bases at J, with 13 bases between. The germline gives CDR1 LNHDA, CDR2 SQIVND (reference sequence). This CDR3 has 14 residues. In DNA, the CDR3 is TGTGCCAGTAGTACCTATTGGACGGTCTATGGCTACACCTTC. Translating gives CASSTYWTVYGYTF.

This clonotype was observed a few times. This chain uses TRBV13 with TRBJ2-1; maybe TRBD1 (6 bases). The CDR3 sequence is 14 residues long. V lost 1 base and J lost 2, with 6 bases in between. The germline V gene encodes CDR1 PRHDT and CDR2 FYEKMQ (reference sequence). The CDR3 DNA reads as TGTGCCAGCAGCTTAGAGGGGGCCTACAATGAGCAGTTCTTC. This codes for CASSLEGAYNEQFF.

This clonotype was observed at least ten times. This chain links TRBV5-1 with TRBJ2-3, with TRBD2 matching over 13 bases. Germline trimming cut 7 bases from V and 3 bases from J; bases unmatched to any gene: 5. Germline loops: CDR1 SGHRS, CDR2 YFSETQ. CDR3 length: 15 residues. This CDR3 is CASGGTSGETDTQYF. CDR3 nucleotide sequence: TGCGCCAGCGGCGGGACTAGCGGGGAAACAGATACGCAGTATTTT. The variable domain in full, completed from reference TRBV5-1 and TRBJ2-3, reads KAGVTQTPRYLIKTRGQQVTLSCSPISGHRSVSWYQQTPGQGLQFLFEYFSETQRNKGNFPGRFSGRQFSNSRSEMNVSTLELGDSALYLCASGGTSGETDTQYFGPGTRLTVL.

CDR3 loop: CASYPGRTEAFF. CDR3 nucleotide sequence: TGTGCCTCCTACCCCGGGAGGACTGAAGCTTTCTTT. The chain has TRBV2 and TRBJ1-1; D unresolved. CDR3 size: 12 residues. CDR1 and CDR2 from the germline V gene are SNHLY and FYNNEI. The V gene lost 11 bases and the J gene lost 5 bases, with 15 bases spanning the gap.